These 2 T cell receptor beta chains were sequenced from one sample in a study of cytomegalovirus exposure and HLA in healthy donors. PCR used 60 Vbeta primers and 13 Jbeta primers. The repertoire was sequenced with immunoSEQ multiplex PCR; TCRdb's copy has only in-frame clones and lacks some. The table lists about 130,000 clones, 9.7% of them singletons. The source material was PBMCs. The receptors were gathered from a man aged 45-60 years in good health and CMV-seronegative.

The gene calls are TRBV5-1 and TRBJ2-7; 13 bases line up with TRBD2. CDR1 SGHRS and CDR2 YFSETQ come from the germline V gene. The V gene end was trimmed by 4 bases and the J gene end by 1 base; junction bases not matched to a gene: 2. The CDR3 runs to 15 residues. The CDR3 DNA follows: TGCGCCAGCAGCCCGACTAGCGGGAGGTCCTACGAGCAGTACTTC. Residues: CASSPTSGRSYEQYF.

The sample holds a few counts of this clone. The chain links TRBV10-3 to TRBJ1-1, with D perhaps TRBD1 (6 bases). V was pared by 4 bases and J by 6 bases, with 15 bases between. The V gene's germline CDR1 is ENHRY and CDR2 SYGVKD. The CDR3 is made up of 14 amino acids. The CDR3 bases are TGTGCCATCAGTGCTCCAGGGGCCGTGGCTGAAGCTTTCTTT. This sequence encodes CAISAPGAVAEAFF.